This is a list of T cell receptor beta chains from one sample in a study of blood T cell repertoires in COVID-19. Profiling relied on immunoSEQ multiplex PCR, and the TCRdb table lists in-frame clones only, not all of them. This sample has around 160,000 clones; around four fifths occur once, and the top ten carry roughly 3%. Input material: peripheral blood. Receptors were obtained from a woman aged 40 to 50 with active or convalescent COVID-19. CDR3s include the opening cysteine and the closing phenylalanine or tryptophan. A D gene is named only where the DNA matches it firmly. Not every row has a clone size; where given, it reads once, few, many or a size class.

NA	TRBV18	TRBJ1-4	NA	TGTGCCAGCTCACCAATCCGTAATGAAAAACTGTTTTTT	CASSPIRNEKLFF
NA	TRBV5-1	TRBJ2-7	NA	TGCGCCAGCAGCAAAGGAGATTACGAGCAGTACTTC	CASSKGDYEQYF
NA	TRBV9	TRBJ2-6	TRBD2	TGTGCCAGCAGCGTAGGGCTAGCGGGAGGTCCCGGGGCCAACGTCCTGACTTTC	CASSVGLAGGPGANVLTF
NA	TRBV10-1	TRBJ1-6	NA	TGCGCCAGCAGTGTGACAGAGAATTCACCCCTCCACTTT	CASSVTENSPLHF
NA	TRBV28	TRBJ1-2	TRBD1	TGTGCCAGCAGGGTTCGGGACAGGGGAAACTATGGCTACACCTTC	CASRVRDRGNYGYTF
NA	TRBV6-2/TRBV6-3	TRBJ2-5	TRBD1	TGTGCCAGCAGTTACTCCCGGGACAGGGCGTACCAAGAGACCCAGTACTTC	CASSYSRDRAYQETQYF
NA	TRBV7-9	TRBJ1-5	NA	TGTGCCAGCAGCTTAGGTGGGGGGGAAGGGGCCCAGCATTTT	CASSLGGGEGAQHF
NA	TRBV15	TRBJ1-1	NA	TGTGCCACCAGCAGAGATCACTCAGGCTCCTGGGTGAACACTGAAGCTTTCTTT	CATSRDHSGSWVNTEAFF
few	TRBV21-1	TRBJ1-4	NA	TGTGCCAGCAGCAAAAAGGGGGGGCAGTATAATGAAAAACTGTTTTTT	CASSKKGGQYNEKLFF
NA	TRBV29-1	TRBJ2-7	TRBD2	TGCAGCGTTCGGGGGGGGTCGAGCTCCTACGAGCAGTACTTC	CSVRGGSSSYEQYF
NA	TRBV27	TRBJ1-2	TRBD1	TGTGCCAGCGGGCGGCAGGGGGCGAGCTATGGCTACACCTTC	CASGRQGASYGYTF
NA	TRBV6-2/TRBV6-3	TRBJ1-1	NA	TGTGCCAGCAGCACCTATCGGAGGGGAAAGGGCACTGAAGCTTTCTTT	CASSTYRRGKGTEAFF
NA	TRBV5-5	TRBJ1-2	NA	TGTGCCAGCAGCTTGAGGGGCGAGTATGGCTACACCTTC	CASSLRGEYGYTF
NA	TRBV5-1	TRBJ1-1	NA	TGCGCCAGCAGCTTGGATCCCGCGGCCGTGAACACTGAAGCTTTCTTT	CASSLDPAAVNTEAFF
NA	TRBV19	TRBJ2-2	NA	TGTGCCAGTAGTCTACTGTACGGGGAGCTGTTTTTT	CASSLLYGELFF
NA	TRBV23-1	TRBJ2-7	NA	TGCGCCAGCAGTCAATCCCAGGGCAAAGAGGAGTACTTC	CASSQSQGKEEYF
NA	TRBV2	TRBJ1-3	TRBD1	TGTGCCAGCAGCCAGACGAGACAGGGCAAGGATTTT	CASSQTRQGKDF
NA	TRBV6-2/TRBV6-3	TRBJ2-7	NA	TGTGCCAGCAGTTACCCTAAAGACCGGGACATTTACGAGCAGTACTTC	CASSYPKDRDIYEQYF
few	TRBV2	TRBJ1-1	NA	TGTGCCAGCAGTGTTTTCGGGGTAGAAGCTTTCTTT	CASSVFGVEAFF
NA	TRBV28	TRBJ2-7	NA	TGTGCCAGCCTTCCCTTTGAAGGGAGGGACAATTACGAGCAGTACTTC	CASLPFEGRDNYEQYF
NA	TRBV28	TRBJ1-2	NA	TGTGCCAGCAGCCCCCAGGGATCTCGGGAGCTCCTCTATGGCTACACCTTC	CASSPQGSRELLYGYTF
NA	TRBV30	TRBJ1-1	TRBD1	TGTGCCTGGAGTGTACCTACGACAGGGGCTTACACTGAAGCTTTCTTT	CAWSVPTTGAYTEAFF
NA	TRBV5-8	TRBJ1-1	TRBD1	TGTGCCAGCAGCTTGTGGACAGGATACGGGGGTGAAGCTTTCTTT	CASSLWTGYGGEAFF